This T cell receptor beta chain comes out of a study of CD8+ T cells in alopecia areata. This clone is a singleton in its sample. Investigators isolated RNA and reverse transcribed it into cDNA to act as the sequencing template. Profiled with immunoSEQ multiplex PCR; TCRdb holds only in-frame clones, not every one. The profile covers 150,000 to 200,000 clones, with approximately 60% appearing a single time and more than 13% taken by the ten largest. Noted treatment: oral pan-JAK inhibitor, 5-10 mg twice daily. The germline V gene encodes CDR1 SQVTM and CDR2 ANQGSEA. V was clipped by 4 bases and J by 5 bases; unmatched bases: 6. The CDR3 spans 13 residues.

The TCR was taken from a human donor with alopecia areata. Sequencing was performed on CD4+ T cells sorted from blood, taken at week 24, from a patient treated with tofacitinib. The rearrangement uses TRBV29-1 and TRBJ2-5; 8 bases fit TRBD1. Written as DNA, the CDR3 is TGCAGCGTTGCCAGGGGGCGGAAGGAGACCCAGTACTTC. Amino acids: CSVARGRKETQYF.